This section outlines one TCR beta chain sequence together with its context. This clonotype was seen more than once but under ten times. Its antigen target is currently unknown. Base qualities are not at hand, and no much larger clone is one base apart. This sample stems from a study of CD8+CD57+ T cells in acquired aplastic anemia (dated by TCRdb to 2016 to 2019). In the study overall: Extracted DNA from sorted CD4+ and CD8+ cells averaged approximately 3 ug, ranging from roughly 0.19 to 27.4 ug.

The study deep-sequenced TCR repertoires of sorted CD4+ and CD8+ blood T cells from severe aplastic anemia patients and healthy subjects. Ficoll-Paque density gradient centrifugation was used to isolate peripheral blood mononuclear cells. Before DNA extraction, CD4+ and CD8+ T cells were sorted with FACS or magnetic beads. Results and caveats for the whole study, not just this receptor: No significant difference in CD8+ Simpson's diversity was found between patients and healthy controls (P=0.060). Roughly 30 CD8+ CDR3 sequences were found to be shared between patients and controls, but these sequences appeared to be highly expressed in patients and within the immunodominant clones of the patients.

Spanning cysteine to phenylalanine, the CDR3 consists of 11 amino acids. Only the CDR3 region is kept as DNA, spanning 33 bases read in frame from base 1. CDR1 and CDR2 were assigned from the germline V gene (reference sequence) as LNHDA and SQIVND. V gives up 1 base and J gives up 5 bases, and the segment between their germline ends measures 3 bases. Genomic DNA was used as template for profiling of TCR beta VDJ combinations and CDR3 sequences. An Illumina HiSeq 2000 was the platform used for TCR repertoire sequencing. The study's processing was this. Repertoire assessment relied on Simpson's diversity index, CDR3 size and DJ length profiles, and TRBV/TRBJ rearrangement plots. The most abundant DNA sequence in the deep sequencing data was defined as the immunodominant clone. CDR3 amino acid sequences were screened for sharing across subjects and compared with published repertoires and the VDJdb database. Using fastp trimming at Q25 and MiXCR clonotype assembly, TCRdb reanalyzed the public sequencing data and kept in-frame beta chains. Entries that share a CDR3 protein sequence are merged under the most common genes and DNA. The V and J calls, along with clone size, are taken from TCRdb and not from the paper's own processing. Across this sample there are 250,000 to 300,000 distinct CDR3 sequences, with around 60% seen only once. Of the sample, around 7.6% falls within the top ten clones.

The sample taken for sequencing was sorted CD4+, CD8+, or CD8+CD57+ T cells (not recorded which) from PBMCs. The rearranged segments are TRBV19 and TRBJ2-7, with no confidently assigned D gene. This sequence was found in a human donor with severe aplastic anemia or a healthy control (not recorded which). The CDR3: CASSIGHEQYF. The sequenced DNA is TGTGCCAGTAGTATAGGCCACGAGCAGTACTTC. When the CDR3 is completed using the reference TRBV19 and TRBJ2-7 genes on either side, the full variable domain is DGGITQSPKYLFRKEGQNVTLSCEQNLNHDAMYWYRQDPGQGLRLIYYSQIVNDFQKGDIAEGYSVSREKKESFPLTVTSAQKNPTAFYLCASSIGHEQYFGPGTRLTVT.